Listed here are 11 T cell receptor beta chains from one sample, sequenced in a study of T cells expressing NK-cell markers (dated by TCRdb to about 2020). Libraries were made using 5' RACE. The instrument given in TCRdb is Illumina HiSeq 2000. Following reprocessing of the reads by TCRdb, the data hold one row per CDR3 protein sequence and no DNA is available. This sample's table lists 500,000 or so distinct CDR3 sequences. Approximately 3.6% of the sample goes to the ten largest clones. Sample: blood T cells: a sorted CD56 or NKG2C T cell subset, CD4+ or CD8+ T cells, or bulk PBMC T cells (not recorded which). The receptors here all came from a man aged 18 to 29 in good health. Donor details come from another sample of the same person, matched by shared clones.

The chain couples TRBV29-1 to TRBJ2-2; no DNA is available, so the TRBD1 call from TCRdb remains unchecked. CDR1 is SQVTM and CDR2 is ANQGSEA in the germline V gene. CDR3 size: 14 residues. CDR3 loop: CSAAGQGPTGELFF.

The rearrangement uses TRBV5-6 and TRBJ2-1; the TCRdb D gene call, TRBD2, has no DNA to confirm it. Looked up from germline, CDR1 is SGHDT and CDR2 is YYEEEE. This CDR3 is 16 amino acids long. The CDR3 here is CASSFEGPSSYNEQFF.

The chain uses TRBV30 and TRBJ2-5. This CDR3 comprises 13 residues. Germline CDR1 is GTSNPN and CDR2 is SVGIG (reference sequence). CDR3 sequence: CAWSVRQQETQYF.

The chain links TRBV20-1 to TRBJ1-1. Germline-derived CDR1 and CDR2 are DFQATT and SNEGSKA (reference sequence). There are 11 residues in the CDR3. The CDR3 here is CSASDTSRAFF.

The CDR3 spells CASTYNPDFGATDTQYF. The chain combines TRBV7-2 with TRBJ2-3; checking the TCRdb D call of TRBD2 is not possible without DNA. There are 17 residues in the CDR3. CDR1 SGHTA and CDR2 FQGNSA come from the germline V gene.

V gene TRBV5-1 combines with J gene TRBJ2-3; the D gene TCRdb calls, TRBD2, cannot be checked with no DNA. The CDR3 extends over 17 amino acids. Germline lookup yields CDR1 SGHRS and CDR2 YFSETQ. This chain's CDR3 is CASSLTSGTSRADTQYF.

This chain connects TRBV7-6 to TRBJ2-3; TCRdb reports TRBD1, a call that lacks DNA to check it against. Germline V gene data show CDR1 as SGHVS and CDR2 as FNYEAQ. CDR3 length: 12 amino acids. CDR3 in amino acids: CASSAPVDTQYF. Using reference TRBV7-6 and TRBJ2-3 for the parts outside the CDR3, the full variable domain is GAGVSQSPRYKVTKRGQDVALRCDPISGHVSLYWYRQALGQGPEFLTYFNYEAQQDKSGLPNDRFSAERPEGSISTLTIQRTEQRDSAMYRCASSAPVDTQYFGPGTRLTVL.

V and J are TRBV7-6 and TRBJ2-7; no DNA is available, so the TRBD1 call from TCRdb remains unchecked. There are 14 residues in the CDR3. The germline CDR1 and CDR2 sequences are SGHVS and FNYEAQ. The CDR3: CASSLEADSYEQYF.

This chain connects TRBV29-1 to TRBJ2-3. This CDR3 is built from 12 residues. CDR1 is SQVTM, CDR2 ANQGSEA, per germline. CDR3 protein: CSVRLSTDTQYF.

The chain is built from TRBV28 and TRBJ1-1; absent DNA, TCRdb's TRBD1 call cannot be checked. This CDR3 comprises 12 residues. The germline gives CDR1 MDHEN, CDR2 SYDVKM. Here the CDR3 reads CASRAPTTEAFF.

The CDR3 here is CASSLDGTDTQYF. The V and J genes are TRBV5-1 and TRBJ2-3. The germline V gene has CDR1 SGHRS and CDR2 YFSETQ. The CDR3 loop spans 13 amino acids.